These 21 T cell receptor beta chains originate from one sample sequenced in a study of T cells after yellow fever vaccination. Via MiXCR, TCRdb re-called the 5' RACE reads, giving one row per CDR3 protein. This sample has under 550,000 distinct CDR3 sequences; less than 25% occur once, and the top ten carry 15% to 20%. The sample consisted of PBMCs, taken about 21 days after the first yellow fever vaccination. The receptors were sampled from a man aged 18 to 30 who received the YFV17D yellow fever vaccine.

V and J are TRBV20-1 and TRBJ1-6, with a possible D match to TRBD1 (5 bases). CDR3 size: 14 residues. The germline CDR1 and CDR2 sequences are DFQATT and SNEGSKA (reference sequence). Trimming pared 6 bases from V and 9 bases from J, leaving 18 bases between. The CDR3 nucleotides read TGCAGTGCAAGATCCCAGGGCTCGGGTTCACCCCTCCACTTT. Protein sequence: CSARSQGSGSPLHF.

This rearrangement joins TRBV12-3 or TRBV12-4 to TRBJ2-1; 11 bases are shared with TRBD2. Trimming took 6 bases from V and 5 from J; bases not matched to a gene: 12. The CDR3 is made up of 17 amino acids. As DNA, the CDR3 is TGTGCCAGCAGAACTTTAGCGGGGGGGCGTATCGACAATGAGCAGTTCTTC. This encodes CASRTLAGGRIDNEQFF.

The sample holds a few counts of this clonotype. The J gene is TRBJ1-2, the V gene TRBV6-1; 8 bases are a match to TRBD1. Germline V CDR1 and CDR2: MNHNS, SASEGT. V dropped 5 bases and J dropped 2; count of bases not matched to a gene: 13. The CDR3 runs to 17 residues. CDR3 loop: CASSPLRGRTINYGYTF. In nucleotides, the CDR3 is TGTGCCAGCAGTCCACTCAGGGGGCGAACCATCAACTATGGCTACACCTTC.

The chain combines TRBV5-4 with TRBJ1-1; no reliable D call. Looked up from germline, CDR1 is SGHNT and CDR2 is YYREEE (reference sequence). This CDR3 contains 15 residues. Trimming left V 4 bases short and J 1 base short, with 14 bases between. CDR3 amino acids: CASSGYELGNTEAFF. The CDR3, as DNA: TGTGCCAGCAGCGGGTACGAACTAGGGAACACTGAAGCTTTCTTT.

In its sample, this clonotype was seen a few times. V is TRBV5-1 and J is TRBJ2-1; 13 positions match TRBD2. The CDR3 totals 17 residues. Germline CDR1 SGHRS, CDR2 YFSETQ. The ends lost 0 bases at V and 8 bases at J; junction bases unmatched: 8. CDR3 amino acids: CASSLGNGLAGDDEQFF. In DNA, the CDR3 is TGCGCCAGCAGCTTGGGGAATGGACTAGCGGGGGACGATGAGCAGTTCTTC.

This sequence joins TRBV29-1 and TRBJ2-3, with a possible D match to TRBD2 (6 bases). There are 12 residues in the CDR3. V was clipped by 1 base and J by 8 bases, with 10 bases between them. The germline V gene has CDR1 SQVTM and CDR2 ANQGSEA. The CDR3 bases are TGCAGCGTTGAAGCTTCGCGGGGTACGCAGTATTTT. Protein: CSVEASRGTQYF.

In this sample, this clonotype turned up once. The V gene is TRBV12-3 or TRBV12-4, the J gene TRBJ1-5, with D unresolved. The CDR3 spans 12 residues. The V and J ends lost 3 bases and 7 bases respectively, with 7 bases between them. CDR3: CASSFSDQPQHF. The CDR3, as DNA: TGTGCCAGCAGTTTCTCGGACCAGCCCCAGCATTTT.

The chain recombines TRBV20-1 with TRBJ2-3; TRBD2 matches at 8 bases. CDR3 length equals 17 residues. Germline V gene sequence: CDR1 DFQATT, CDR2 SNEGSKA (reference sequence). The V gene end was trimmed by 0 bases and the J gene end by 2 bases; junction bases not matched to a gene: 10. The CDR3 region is CSARDLRLAGPTDTQYF. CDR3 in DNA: TGCAGTGCTAGAGATTTAAGGCTAGCGGGCCCCACAGATACGCAGTATTTT.

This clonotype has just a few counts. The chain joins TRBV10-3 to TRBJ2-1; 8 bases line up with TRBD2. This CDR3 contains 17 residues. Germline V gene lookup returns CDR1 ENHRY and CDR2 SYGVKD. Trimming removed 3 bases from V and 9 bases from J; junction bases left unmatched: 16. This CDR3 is CAISDGLAGPGWSEQFF. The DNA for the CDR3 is TGTGCCATCAGTGATGGGTTAGCGGGGCCCGGATGGAGTGAGCAGTTCTTC.

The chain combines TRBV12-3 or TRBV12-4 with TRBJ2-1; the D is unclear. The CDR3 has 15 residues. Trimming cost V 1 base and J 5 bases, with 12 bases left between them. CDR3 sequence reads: CASSLGWQNHNEQFF. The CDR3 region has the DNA TGTGCCAGCAGTTTAGGATGGCAAAACCACAATGAGCAGTTCTTC.

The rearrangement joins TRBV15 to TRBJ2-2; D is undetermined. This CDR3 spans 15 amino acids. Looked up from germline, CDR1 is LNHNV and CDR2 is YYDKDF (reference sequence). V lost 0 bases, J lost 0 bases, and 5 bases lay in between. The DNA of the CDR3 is TGTGCCACCAGCAGAGATTCCACGAACACCGGGGAGCTGTTTTTT. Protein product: CATSRDSTNTGELFF.

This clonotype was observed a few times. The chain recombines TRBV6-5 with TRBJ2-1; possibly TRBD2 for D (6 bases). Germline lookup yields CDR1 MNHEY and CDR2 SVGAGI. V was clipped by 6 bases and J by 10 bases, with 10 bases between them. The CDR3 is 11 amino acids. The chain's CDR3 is CASREGGEQFF. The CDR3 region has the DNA TGTGCCAGCAGGGAAGGAGGGGAGCAGTTCTTC.

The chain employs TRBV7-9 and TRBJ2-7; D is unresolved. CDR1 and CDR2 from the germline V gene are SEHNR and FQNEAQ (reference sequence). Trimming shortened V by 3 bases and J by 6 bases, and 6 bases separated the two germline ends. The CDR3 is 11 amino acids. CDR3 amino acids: CASSFSSEQYF. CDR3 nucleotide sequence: TGTGCCAGCAGCTTCTCGTCCGAGCAGTACTTC.

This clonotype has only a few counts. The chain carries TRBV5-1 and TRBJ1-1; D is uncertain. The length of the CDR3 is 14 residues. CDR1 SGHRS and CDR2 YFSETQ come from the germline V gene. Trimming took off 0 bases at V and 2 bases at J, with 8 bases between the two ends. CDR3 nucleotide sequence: TGCGCCAGCAGCTTGGCAAGGGATAACACTGAAGCTTTCTTT. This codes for CASSLARDNTEAFF. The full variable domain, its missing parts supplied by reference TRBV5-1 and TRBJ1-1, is KAGVTQTPRYLIKTRGQQVTLSCSPISGHRSVSWYQQTPGQGLQFLFEYFSETQRNKGNFPGRFSGRQFSNSRSEMNVSTLELGDSALYLCASSLARDNTEAFFGQGTRLTVV.

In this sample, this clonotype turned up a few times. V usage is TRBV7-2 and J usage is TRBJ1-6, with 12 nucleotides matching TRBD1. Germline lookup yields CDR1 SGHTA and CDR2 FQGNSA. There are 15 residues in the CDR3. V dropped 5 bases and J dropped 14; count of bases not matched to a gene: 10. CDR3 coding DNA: TGTGCCAGCAGCCCGGGGGGGACAGGGGGCCGAACCCTCCACTTT. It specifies CASSPGGTGGRTLHF.

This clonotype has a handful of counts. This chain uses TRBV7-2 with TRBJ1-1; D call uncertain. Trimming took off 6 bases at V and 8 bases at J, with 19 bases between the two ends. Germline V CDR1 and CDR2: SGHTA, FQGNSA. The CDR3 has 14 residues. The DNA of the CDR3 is TGTGCCAGCAGGCCTTTAGGGAGCCTGAGAGAAGCTTTCTTT. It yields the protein CASRPLGSLREAFF.

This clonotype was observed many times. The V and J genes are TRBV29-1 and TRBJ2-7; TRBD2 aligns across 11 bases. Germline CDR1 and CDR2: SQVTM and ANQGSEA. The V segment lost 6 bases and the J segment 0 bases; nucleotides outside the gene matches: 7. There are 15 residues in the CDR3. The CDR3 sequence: CSVVPGLAASYEQYF. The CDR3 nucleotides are TGCAGCGTCGTACCGGGACTAGCGGCCTCCTACGAGCAGTACTTC.

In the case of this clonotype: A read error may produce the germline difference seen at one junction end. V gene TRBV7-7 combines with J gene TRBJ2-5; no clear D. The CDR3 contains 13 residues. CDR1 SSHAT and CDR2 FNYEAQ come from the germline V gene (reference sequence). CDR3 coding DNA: TGTGCTAGCAGTCAAGTCAGAGCGGAGACCCAGTACTTC. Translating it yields CASSQVRAETQYF.

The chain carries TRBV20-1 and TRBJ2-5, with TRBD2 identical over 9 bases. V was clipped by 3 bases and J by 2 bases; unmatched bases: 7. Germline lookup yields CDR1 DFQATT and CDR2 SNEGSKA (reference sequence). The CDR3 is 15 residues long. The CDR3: CSASRATSGQETQYF. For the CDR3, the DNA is TGCAGTGCTAGTCGGGCCACTAGCGGGCAAGAGACCCAGTACTTC.

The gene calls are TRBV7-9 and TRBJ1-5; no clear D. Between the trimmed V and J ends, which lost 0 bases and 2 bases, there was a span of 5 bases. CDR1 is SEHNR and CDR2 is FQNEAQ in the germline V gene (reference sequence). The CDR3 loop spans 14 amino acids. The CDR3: CASSLAVGNQPQHF. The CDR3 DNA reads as TGTGCCAGCAGCTTAGCTGTGGGCAATCAGCCCCAGCATTTT.

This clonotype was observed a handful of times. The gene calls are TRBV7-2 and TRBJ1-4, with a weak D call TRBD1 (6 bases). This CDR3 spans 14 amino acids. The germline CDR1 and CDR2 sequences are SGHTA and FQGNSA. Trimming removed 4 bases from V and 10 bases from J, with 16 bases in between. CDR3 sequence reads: CASSSGTEGGKLFF. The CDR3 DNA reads TGTGCCAGCAGCTCCGGGACGGAGGGGGGAAAACTGTTTTTT.